These T cell receptor beta chains were read from a single sample in a study of technical replicates of blood from several donors. Produced via immunoSEQ multiplex PCR; TCRdb's table is partial and in-frame only. The sample consists of about 100,000 clones, nearly 97% of them appearing once. The sequencing input was T cells isolated from PBMCs. The receptors come from a human donor in good health. Both conserved end residues are part of each CDR3. D genes are given only for firm matches. Size tells how often a clone was seen (once, few, many) or the class of an expanded clone, and some rows leave it out.

d_call j_call clone_size v_call cdr3_aa cdr3_nt
TRBD2 TRBJ2-7 once TRBV27 CASAGGFTYEQYF TGTGCCAGCGCGGGGGGCTTCACCTACGAGCAGTACTTC
TRBD2 TRBJ2-2 . TRBV5-1 CASSLGSGRLNTGELFF TGCGCCAGCAGCTTAGGTAGCGGGAGGCTCAACACCGGGGAGCTGTTTTTT
. TRBJ1-2 . TRBV5-1 CASSLGSGARDYGYTF TGCGCCAGCAGCTTGGGTTCAGGGGCCCGCGACTATGGCTACACCTTC
TRBD2 TRBJ2-7 . TRBV5-1 CASSSGLAGILSTYEQYF TGCGCCAGCAGCTCAGGACTAGCGGGAATTCTTTCAACCTACGAGCAGTACTTC
. TRBJ1-2 . TRBV6-5 CASTGRGDYGYTF TGTGCCAGCACTGGCAGAGGAGACTATGGCTACACCTTC
. TRBJ1-5 . TRBV27 CASSLVGGQPQHF TGTGCCAGCAGTTTAGTGGGAGGGCAGCCCCAGCATTTT
TRBD1 TRBJ1-1 . TRBV4-1 CASSQGATGNYFIHF TGCGCCAGCAGCCAAGGGGCGACAGGGAATTATTTTATACACTTT
TRBD1 TRBJ1-4 . TRBV11-2 CASSLPKTGWDEKLFF TGTGCCAGCAGCTTACCCAAGACAGGGTGGGACGAAAAACTGTTTTTT
. TRBJ1-1 . TRBV6-1 CASRLEGTEAFF TGTGCCAGCCGGTTAGAGGGCACTGAAGCTTTCTTT
. TRBJ2-3 . TRBV4-2 CASSPGHGTDTQYF TGTGCCAGCAGCCCAGGCCACGGCACAGATACGCAGTATTTT
. TRBJ2-2 . TRBV18 CASPVVGVITGELFF TGTGCCAGCCCTGTGGTGGGAGTGATAACCGGGGAGCTGTTTTTT
. TRBJ1-1 . TRBV15 CATSRGGSAGEAFF TGTGCCACCAGCAGAGGCGGGAGTGCCGGTGAAGCTTTCTTT
TRBD1 TRBJ1-5 . TRBV12-5 CASGPYTGTGGLVSVQPQHF TGTGCTAGTGGTCCGTATACCGGGACAGGGGGCTTGGTTAGTGTTCAGCCCCAGCATTTT
. TRBJ2-6 . TRBV27 CASTPGLFSGANVLTF TGTGCCAGCACCCCAGGCCTTTTCTCTGGGGCCAACGTCCTGACTTTC
TRBD1 TRBJ1-1 . TRBV5-4 CASSKSGTGITEAFF TGTGCCAGCAGCAAATCCGGGACAGGGATCACTGAAGCTTTCTTT
. TRBJ1-2 . TRBV5-1 CASSPLMGRLAGGYTF TGCGCCAGCAGTCCCCTAATGGGACGCCTCGCGGGGGGCTACACCTTC
. TRBJ2-7 . TRBV19 CASSIHGSSYEQYF TGTGCCAGTAGTATACACGGGTCATCCTACGAGCAGTACTTC
TRBD1 TRBJ2-2 . TRBV11-2 CASSAPPGRGHAGELFF TGTGCCAGCAGCGCTCCCCCGGGCAGGGGGCACGCCGGGGAGCTGTTTTTT
. TRBJ1-2 . TRBV6-5 CASSATGNGYTF TGTGCCAGCAGCGCAACAGGGAATGGCTACACCTTC
. TRBJ2-1 . TRBV10-1 CASSSGLKGNEQFF TGCGCCAGCAGCTCAGGGTTAAAGGGGAATGAGCAGTTCTTC
. TRBJ2-7 . TRBV27 CASSRAYEQYF TGTGCCAGCAGTCGAGCATACGAGCAGTACTTC
TRBD2 TRBJ2-7 . TRBV10-3 CAISDASGTYEQYF TGTGCCATCAGTGATGCTAGCGGGACCTACGAGCAGTACTTC
TRBD1 TRBJ1-1 . TRBV15 CATGQTGGPEAFF TGTGCCACCGGACAGACAGGGGGCCCTGAAGCTTTCTTT
TRBD2 TRBJ2-7 . TRBV4-1 CASSPFGLAGGSYEQYF TGCGCCAGCAGCCCTTTCGGGCTAGCGGGGGGCTCCTACGAGCAGTACTTC
TRBD1 TRBJ2-1 . TRBV7-6 CASSPSSGTGSYNEQFF TGTGCCAGCAGTCCATCATCCGGGACAGGGTCGTACAATGAGCAGTTCTTC
TRBD1 TRBJ2-7 once TRBV5-4 CASSLGGTVSYEQYF TGTGCCAGCAGCTTGGGGGGGACAGTCTCCTACGAGCAGTACTTC
TRBD2 TRBJ2-2 . TRBV5-4 CASTGGLAGAMGGELFF TGTGCCAGCACTGGGGGACTAGCGGGAGCTATGGGCGGGGAGCTGTTTTTT
TRBD1 TRBJ1-2 . TRBV27 CASSNRGYGYTF TGTGCCAGCAGCAACAGGGGGTATGGCTACACCTTC
TRBD1 TRBJ2-7 . TRBV29-1 CSGTTGTGVYEQYF TGCAGCGGGACAACCGGGACAGGGGTGTACGAGCAGTACTTC
TRBD2 TRBJ2-1 . TRBV10-3 CAISESGLAGAYNEQFF TGTGCCATCAGTGAGTCAGGACTAGCGGGAGCTTACAATGAGCAGTTCTTC
. TRBJ2-3 . TRBV5-1 CASRPGSSTDTQYF TGCGCCAGCAGGCCGGGGTCTAGCACAGATACGCAGTATTTT
TRBD1 TRBJ1-2 . TRBV29-1 CSGVTGTENYGYTF TGCAGCGGCGTTACCGGGACAGAGAACTATGGCTACACCTTC
TRBD1 TRBJ2-7 . TRBV6-5 CASSTDRGKLYEQYF TGTGCCAGCAGTACCGACAGGGGGAAACTTTACGAGCAGTACTTC
. TRBJ2-1 . TRBV7-9 CASSLWGGDEQFF TGTGCCAGCAGCTTATGGGGCGGGGATGAGCAGTTCTTC
. TRBJ1-5 . TRBV4-1 CASNRGSYSNQPQHF TGCGCCAGCAATCGGGGGAGCTATAGCAATCAGCCCCAGCATTTT
. TRBJ2-1 . TRBV28 CASSWRAASWNNEQFF TGTGCCAGCAGTTGGCGCGCGGCTAGCTGGAACAATGAGCAGTTCTTC
TRBD1 TRBJ1-3 . TRBV6-5 CASSLQGAAGNTIYF TGTGCCAGCAGTTTGCAGGGGGCGGCTGGAAACACCATATATTTT
. TRBJ2-7 . TRBV5-1 CASSLIRERAYEQYF TGCGCCAGCAGCTTGATCCGGGAGAGGGCCTACGAGCAGTACTTC
. TRBJ2-7 . TRBV7-8 CASSLVGQTYEQYF TGTGCCAGCAGCTTAGTTGGACAGACCTACGAGCAGTACTTC
. TRBJ1-5 few TRBV6-1 CASRETGARNQPQHF TGTGCCAGCAGAGAGACAGGCGCCAGGAATCAGCCCCAGCATTTT
TRBD2 TRBJ2-1 . TRBV5-1 CASSLAGEGPGPEQFF TGCGCCAGCAGCTTGGCCGGGGAGGGTCCAGGTCCTGAGCAGTTCTTC
. TRBJ1-2 . TRBV2 CASNRQRGFYGYTF TGTGCCAGCAATCGTCAGAGAGGGTTTTATGGCTACACCTTC
. TRBJ2-1 once TRBV10-1 CASSRSAYNEQFF TGCGCCAGCAGCCGTTCTGCCTACAATGAGCAGTTCTTC
TRBD2 TRBJ2-1 . TRBV5-1 CASSSGTSGDQSYNEQFF TGCGCCAGCAGCTCAGGGACTAGCGGGGACCAATCTTACAATGAGCAGTTCTTC
. TRBJ1-2 . TRBV28 CASIGTPYGYTF TGTGCCAGCATCGGGACACCGTATGGCTACACCTTC
TRBD2 TRBJ2-5 . TRBV5-5 CASSLEGARGLAGKETQYF TGTGCCAGCAGCTTGGAGGGGGCAAGGGGACTAGCGGGTAAAGAGACCCAGTACTTC